This T cell receptor (beta chain) is from a study of low-dose radiotherapy and immunotherapy resistance in tumors. The time point denotes: after trial treatment. Noted treatment: LDRT plus nivolumab, ipilimumab, low-dose cyclophosphamide and aspirin (RACIN trial). Germline values: CDR1 MNHEY, CDR2 SMNVEV (reference sequence). This CDR3 spans 14 amino acids. Trimming cost V 6 bases and J 5 bases; bases outside gene matches: 5. Covering alpha and beta chains, TRAV- and TRBV-specific primers were used for the first-strand cDNA. TCR amplification ran roughly 21 PCR cycles using constant-region and V-primer adapter primers. TCRdb re-called the reads through MiXCR, storing one row per CDR3 protein. Of some 46,000 distinct CDR3 sequences in the sample, less than 30% were seen once.

The sequencing used PBMCs, collected after low-dose radiotherapy plus immunotherapy. This rearrangement joins TRBV27 to TRBJ2-1; 9 nucleotides align to TRBD2. The sequence was obtained from a male donor with prostate cancer. The CDR3 nucleotides read TGTGCCAGCAGGCGGGGGGGGGCCCACAATGAGCAGTTCTTC. Encoded protein: CASRRGGAHNEQFF.